Listed below are T cell receptor beta chains from one sample, sequenced in a study of human thymus T cells. The repertoire was sequenced with immunoSEQ multiplex PCR; TCRdb's copy has only in-frame clones and lacks some. The sample has 65,000 to 90,000 clones; about 95% are singletons. The sample consisted of thymus tissue. Receptors originate from a girl under two years old with a congenital heart defect but otherwise immunologically healthy. The CDR3 runs from the conserved cysteine through the conserved F or W. The D gene is left open where the match is weak.

J gene: TRBJ1-2
D gene: TRBD1
V gene: TRBV5-6
CDR3 protein: CASTRTGEDLLYGYTF
CDR3 DNA: TGTGCCAGCACCAGGACAGGGGAGGACCTCCTATATGGCTACACCTTC

J gene: TRBJ2-6
D gene: .
V gene: TRBV5-4
CDR3 protein: CASSPLRRVPFSGANVLTF
CDR3 DNA: TGTGCCAGCAGCCCCCTGCGCCGCGTACCTTTCTCTGGGGCCAACGTCCTGACTTTC

J gene: TRBJ2-6
D gene: .
V gene: TRBV28
CDR3 protein: CASSANPPYRAGANVLTF
CDR3 DNA: TGTGCCAGCAGTGCAAACCCCCCTTACAGGGCTGGGGCCAACGTCCTGACTTTC

J gene: TRBJ1-5
D gene: .
V gene: TRBV28
CDR3 protein: CASSLGEGNQPQHF
CDR3 DNA: TGTGCCAGCAGTTTGGGGGAGGGCAATCAGCCCCAGCATTTT

J gene: TRBJ1-4
D gene: .
V gene: TRBV7-2
CDR3 protein: CASSLFKGSAATNEKLFF
CDR3 DNA: TGTGCCAGCAGCCTTTTTAAAGGGTCAGCGGCAACTAATGAAAAACTGTTTTTT

J gene: TRBJ2-7
D gene: .
V gene: TRBV28
CDR3 protein: CASSLCREASCYEQYF
CDR3 DNA: TGTGCCAGCAGTTTATGCAGGGAAGCCAGTTGCTACGAGCAGTACTTC

J gene: TRBJ1-4
D gene: .
V gene: TRBV25-1
CDR3 protein: CASIGPLSARGNEKLFF
CDR3 DNA: TGTGCCAGCATTGGCCCCTTGAGCGCGAGGGGCAATGAAAAACTGTTTTTT

J gene: TRBJ2-7
D gene: TRBD1
V gene: TRBV11-2
CDR3 protein: CASSGRDRSQQYF
CDR3 DNA: TGTGCCAGCAGCGGACGGGACAGGTCTCAGCAGTACTTC

J gene: TRBJ2-7
D gene: .
V gene: TRBV27
CDR3 protein: CASSRTPMASHEQYF
CDR3 DNA: TGTGCCAGCAGTCGTACCCCTATGGCGAGTCACGAGCAGTACTTC

J gene: TRBJ2-3
D gene: .
V gene: TRBV7-6
CDR3 protein: CASSLGADTQYF
CDR3 DNA: TGTGCCAGCAGCTTAGGAGCAGATACGCAGTATTTT

J gene: TRBJ1-2
D gene: .
V gene: TRBV27
CDR3 protein: CASSSSTGWHYGYTF
CDR3 DNA: TGTGCCAGCAGTTCTTCTACGGGGTGGCACTATGGCTACACCTTC

J gene: TRBJ1-1
D gene: .
V gene: TRBV29-1
CDR3 protein: CSVGRTSTEAFF
CDR3 DNA: TGCAGCGTTGGACGTACCAGCACTGAAGCTTTCTTT

J gene: TRBJ1-3
D gene: .
V gene: TRBV28
CDR3 protein: CASSIRERGPHSGNTIYF
CDR3 DNA: TGTGCCAGCAGTATAAGGGAGCGGGGTCCCCACTCTGGAAACACCATATATTTT

J gene: TRBJ2-3
D gene: .
V gene: TRBV6-1
CDR3 protein: CASSGGSRDLLTDTQYF
CDR3 DNA: TGTGCCAGCAGTGGAGGATCCCGGGACTTACTCACAGATACGCAGTATTTT